The sequence of this TCR beta chain was determined in a study of cytomegalovirus exposure and HLA in healthy donors. PCR involved 60 Vbeta and 13 Jbeta primers. Clones were sequenced by immunoSEQ multiplex PCR, and TCRdb holds only the in-frame ones, with some missing. Counted here are 85,000 to 100,000 clones, under 75% occurring once; the ten biggest clones make up approximately 2.2%. Losses at the gene ends were 5 bases for V and 6 bases for J; bases not matched to a gene: 8. CDR1 is SEHNR, CDR2 FQNEAQ, per germline (reference sequence). CDR3 size: 14 residues. This clone was counted a single time. What it recognizes is unknown. Findings and caveats of the study: There were about 160 TCR beta chains listed as cytomegalovirus-associated. A link between a missense DCLRE1C variant and TCR beta V- and J-gene trimming emerged from a later analysis. Rarity held for most TCR sequences, but there were some public TCRs that occurred in many donors.

The sequenced sample was PBMCs. V is TRBV7-9 and J is TRBJ2-3; 7 nucleotides agree with TRBD2. The receptor was isolated from a human donor in good health. The CDR3 bases are TGTGCCAGCAGCATATACGGGGGGTCGGATACGCAGTATTTT. As protein: CASSIYGGSDTQYF. Looking up the rest from reference TRBV7-9 and TRBJ2-3 gives the full variable domain: DTGVSQNPRHKITKRGQNVTFRCDPISEHNRLYWYRQTLGQGPEFLTYFQNEAQLEKSRLLSDRFSAERPKGSFSTLEIQRTEQGDSAMYLCASSIYGGSDTQYFGPGTRLTVL.